This T cell receptor (beta chain) was profiled in a study of T cell responses to AZD1222 COVID-19 vaccine. Sequenced by immunoSEQ multiplex PCR; TCRdb stores in-frame clones only, minus some. In the table there are roughly 100,000 clones, about 89% of which are singletons. This TCR was sampled from an adult who received the MenACWY meningococcal vaccine as a control. Sequencing was performed on peripheral blood, taken 28 days after the second dose of the MenACWY control vaccine.

The CDR3 sequence: CASSKGAFAGYTF. DNA for the CDR3: TGTGCCAGTAGTAAAGGGGCCTTCGCCGGCTACACCTTC. The chain has TRBV19 and TRBJ1-2, with D maybe TRBD1 (5 bases). The ends were cut back, 4 bases at V and 8 bases at J, with 14 bases in the middle. The V gene's germline CDR1 is LNHDA and CDR2 SQIVND (reference sequence). This CDR3 is built from 13 residues.